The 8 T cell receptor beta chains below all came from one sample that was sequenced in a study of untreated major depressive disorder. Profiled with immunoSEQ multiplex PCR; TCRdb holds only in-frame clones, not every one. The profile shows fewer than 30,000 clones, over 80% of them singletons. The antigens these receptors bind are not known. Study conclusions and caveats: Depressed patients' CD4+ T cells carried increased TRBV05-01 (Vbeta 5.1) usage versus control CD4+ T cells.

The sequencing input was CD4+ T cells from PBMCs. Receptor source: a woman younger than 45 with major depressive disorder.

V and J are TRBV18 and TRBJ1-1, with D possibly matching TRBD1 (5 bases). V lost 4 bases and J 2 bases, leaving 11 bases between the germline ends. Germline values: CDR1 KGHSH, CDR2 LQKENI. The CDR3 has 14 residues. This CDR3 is CASSRAGGNTEAFF. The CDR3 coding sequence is TGTGCCAGCTCACGGGCCGGGGGAAACACTGAAGCTTTCTTT.

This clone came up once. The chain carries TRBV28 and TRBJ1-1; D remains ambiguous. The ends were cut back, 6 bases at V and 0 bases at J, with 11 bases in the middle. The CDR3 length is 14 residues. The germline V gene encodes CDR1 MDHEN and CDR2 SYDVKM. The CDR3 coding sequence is TGTGCCAGCAGCAAGCAAATTATGAACACTGAAGCTTTCTTT. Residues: CASSKQIMNTEAFF.

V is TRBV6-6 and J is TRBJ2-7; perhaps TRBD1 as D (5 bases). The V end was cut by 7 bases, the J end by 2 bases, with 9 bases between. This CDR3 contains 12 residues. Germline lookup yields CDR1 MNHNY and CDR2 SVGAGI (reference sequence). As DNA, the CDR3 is TGTGCCAGCACAGACAGTGCCTACGAGCAGTACTTC. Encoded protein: CASTDSAYEQYF.

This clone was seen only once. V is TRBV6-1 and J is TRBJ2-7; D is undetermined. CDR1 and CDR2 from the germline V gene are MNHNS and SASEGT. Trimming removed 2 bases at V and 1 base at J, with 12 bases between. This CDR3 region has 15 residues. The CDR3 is CASSEWRYLSYEQYF. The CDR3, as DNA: TGTGCCAGCAGTGAATGGAGATACCTTTCCTACGAGCAGTACTTC.

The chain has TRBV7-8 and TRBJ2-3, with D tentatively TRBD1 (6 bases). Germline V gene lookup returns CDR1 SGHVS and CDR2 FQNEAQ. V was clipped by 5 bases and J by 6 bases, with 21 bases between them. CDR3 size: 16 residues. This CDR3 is CASSPPLRQARDTQYF. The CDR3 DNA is TGTGCCAGCAGCCCCCCCCTCCGACAGGCGAGGGATACGCAGTATTTT.

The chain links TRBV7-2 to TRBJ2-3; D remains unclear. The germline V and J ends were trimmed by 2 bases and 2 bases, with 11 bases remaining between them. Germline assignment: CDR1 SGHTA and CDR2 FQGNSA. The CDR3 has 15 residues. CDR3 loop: CASSLTPYSTDTQYF. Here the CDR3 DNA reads TGTGCCAGCAGCTTAACGCCGTATTCCACAGATACGCAGTATTTT. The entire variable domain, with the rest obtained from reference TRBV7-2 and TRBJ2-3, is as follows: GAGVSQSPSNKVTEKGKDVELRCDPISGHTALYWYRQSLGQGLEFLIYFQGNSAPDKSGLPSDRFSAERTGGSVSTLTIQRTQQEDSAVYLCASSLTPYSTDTQYFGPGTRLTVL.

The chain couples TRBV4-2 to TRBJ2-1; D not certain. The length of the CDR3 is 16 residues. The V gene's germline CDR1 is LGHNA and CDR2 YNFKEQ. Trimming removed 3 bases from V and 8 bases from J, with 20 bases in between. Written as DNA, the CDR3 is TGTGCCAGCAGCCAGGGCCTAGGAGAGGTAATAGATGAGCAGTTCTTC. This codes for CASSQGLGEVIDEQFF.

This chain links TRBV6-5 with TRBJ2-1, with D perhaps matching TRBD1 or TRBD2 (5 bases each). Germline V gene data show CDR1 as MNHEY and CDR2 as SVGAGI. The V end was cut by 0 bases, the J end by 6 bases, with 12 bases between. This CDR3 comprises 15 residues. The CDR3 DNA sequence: TGTGCCAGCAGTTACTCTACGGGACGGCTCAATGAGCAGTTCTTC. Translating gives CASSYSTGRLNEQFF.